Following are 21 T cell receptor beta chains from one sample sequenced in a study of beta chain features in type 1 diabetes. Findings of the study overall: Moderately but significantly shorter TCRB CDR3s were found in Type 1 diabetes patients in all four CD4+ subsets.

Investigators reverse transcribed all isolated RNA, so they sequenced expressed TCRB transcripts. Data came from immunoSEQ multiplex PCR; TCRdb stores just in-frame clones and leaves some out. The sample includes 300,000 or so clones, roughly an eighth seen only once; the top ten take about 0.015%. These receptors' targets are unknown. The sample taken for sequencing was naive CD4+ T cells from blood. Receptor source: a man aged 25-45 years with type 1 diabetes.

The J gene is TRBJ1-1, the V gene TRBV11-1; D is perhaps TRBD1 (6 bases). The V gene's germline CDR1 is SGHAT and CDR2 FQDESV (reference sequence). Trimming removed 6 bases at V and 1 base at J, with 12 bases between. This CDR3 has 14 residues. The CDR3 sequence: CASSKLGQNTEAFF. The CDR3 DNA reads TGTGCCAGCAGTAAACTGGGACAGAACACTGAAGCTTTCTTT.

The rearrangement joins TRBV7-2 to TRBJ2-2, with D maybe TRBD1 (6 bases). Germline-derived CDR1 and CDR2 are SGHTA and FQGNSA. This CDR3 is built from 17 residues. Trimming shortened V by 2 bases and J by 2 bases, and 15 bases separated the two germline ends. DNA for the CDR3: TGTGCCAGCAGCTTAAGGGCAGGGGCCTACAACACCGGGGAGCTGTTTTTT. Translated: CASSLRAGAYNTGELFF.

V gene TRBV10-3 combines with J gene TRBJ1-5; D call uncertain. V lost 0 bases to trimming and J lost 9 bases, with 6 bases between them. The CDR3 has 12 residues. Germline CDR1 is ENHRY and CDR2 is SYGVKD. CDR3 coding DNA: TGTGCCATCAGTGAGTCGGGAGGGCCCCAGCATTTT. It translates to CAISESGGPQHF.

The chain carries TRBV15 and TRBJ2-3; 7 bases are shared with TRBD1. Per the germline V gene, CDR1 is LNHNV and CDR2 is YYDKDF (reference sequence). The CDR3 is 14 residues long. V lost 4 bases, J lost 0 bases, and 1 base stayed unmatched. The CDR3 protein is CATSIQGSTDTQYF. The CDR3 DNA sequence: TGTGCCACCAGCATACAGGGGAGCACAGATACGCAGTATTTT.

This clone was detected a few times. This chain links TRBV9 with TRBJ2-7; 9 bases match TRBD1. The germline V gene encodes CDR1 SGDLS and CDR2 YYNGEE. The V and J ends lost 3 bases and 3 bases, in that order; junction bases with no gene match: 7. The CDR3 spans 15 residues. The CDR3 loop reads CASSALGTGIYEQYF. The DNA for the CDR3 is TGTGCCAGCAGCGCGCTCGGGACAGGGATCTACGAGCAGTACTTC.

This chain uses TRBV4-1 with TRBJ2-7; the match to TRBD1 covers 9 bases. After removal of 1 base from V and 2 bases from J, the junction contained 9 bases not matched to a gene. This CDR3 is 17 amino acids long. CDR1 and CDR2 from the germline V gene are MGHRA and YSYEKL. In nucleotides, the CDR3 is TGCGCCAGCAGCCAAGGAATTACAGGGGGCGCGACCTACGAGCAGTACTTC. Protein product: CASSQGITGGATYEQYF.

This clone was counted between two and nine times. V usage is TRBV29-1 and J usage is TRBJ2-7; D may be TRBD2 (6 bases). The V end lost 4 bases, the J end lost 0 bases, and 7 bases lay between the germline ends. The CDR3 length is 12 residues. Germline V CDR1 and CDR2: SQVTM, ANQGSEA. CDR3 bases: TGCAGCGTTGCCGGGGGCTCCTACGAGCAGTACTTC. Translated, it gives CSVAGGSYEQYF.

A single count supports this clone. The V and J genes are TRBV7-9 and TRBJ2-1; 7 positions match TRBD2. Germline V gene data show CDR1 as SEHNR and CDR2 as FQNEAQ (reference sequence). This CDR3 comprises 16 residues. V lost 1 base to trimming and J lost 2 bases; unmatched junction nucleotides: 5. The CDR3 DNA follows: TGTGCCAGCAGCTTAGGGCTAGCGGTACCCTACAATGAGCAGTTCTTC. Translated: CASSLGLAVPYNEQFF. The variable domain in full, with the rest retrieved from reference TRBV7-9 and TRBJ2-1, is DTGVSQNPRHKITKRGQNVTFRCDPISEHNRLYWYRQTLGQGPEFLTYFQNEAQLEKSRLLSDRFSAERPKGSFSTLEIQRTEQGDSAMYLCASSLGLAVPYNEQFFGPGTRLTVL.

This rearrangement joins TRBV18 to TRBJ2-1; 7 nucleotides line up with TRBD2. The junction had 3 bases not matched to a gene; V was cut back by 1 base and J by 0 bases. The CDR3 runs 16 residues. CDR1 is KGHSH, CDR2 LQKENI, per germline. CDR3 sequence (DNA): TGTGCCAGCTCACCACGCGGGAGAACCTCCTACAATGAGCAGTTCTTC. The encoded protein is CASSPRGRTSYNEQFF.

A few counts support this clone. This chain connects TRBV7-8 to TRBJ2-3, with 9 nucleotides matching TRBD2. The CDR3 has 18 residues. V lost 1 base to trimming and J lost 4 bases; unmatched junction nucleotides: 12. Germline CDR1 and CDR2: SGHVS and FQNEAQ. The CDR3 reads CASSLVGSGSLISDTQYF. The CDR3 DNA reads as TGTGCCAGCAGCTTAGTCGGTAGCGGGAGCTTGATCTCAGATACGCAGTATTTT.

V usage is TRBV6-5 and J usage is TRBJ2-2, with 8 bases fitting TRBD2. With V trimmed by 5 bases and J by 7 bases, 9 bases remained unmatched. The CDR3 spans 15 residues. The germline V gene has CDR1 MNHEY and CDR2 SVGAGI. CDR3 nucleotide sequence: TGTGCCAGCAGTCAGAGCGGGAGTAACGTCGGGGAGCTGTTTTTT. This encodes CASSQSGSNVGELFF.

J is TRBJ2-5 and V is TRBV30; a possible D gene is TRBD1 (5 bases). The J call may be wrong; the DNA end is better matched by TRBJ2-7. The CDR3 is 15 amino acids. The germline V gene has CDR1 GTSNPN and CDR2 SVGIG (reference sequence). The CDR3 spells CAWTMGSGKYHEQYF. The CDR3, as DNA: TGTGCCTGGACCATGGGATCAGGGAAGTACCACGAGCAGTACTTC.

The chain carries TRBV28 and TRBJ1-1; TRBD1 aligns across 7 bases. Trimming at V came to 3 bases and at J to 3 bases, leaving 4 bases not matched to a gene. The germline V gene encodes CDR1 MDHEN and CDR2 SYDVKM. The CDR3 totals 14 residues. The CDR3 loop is CASSLGTEYTEAFF. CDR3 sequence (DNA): TGTGCCAGCAGTTTGGGGACAGAATACACTGAAGCTTTCTTT.

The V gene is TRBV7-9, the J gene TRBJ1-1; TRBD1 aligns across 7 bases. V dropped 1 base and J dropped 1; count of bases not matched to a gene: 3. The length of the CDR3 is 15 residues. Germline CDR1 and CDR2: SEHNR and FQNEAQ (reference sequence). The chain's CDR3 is CASSLGGQPNTEAFF. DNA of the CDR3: TGTGCCAGCAGCTTAGGGGGACAGCCGAACACTGAAGCTTTCTTT. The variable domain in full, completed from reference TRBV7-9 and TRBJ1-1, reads DTGVSQNPRHKITKRGQNVTFRCDPISEHNRLYWYRQTLGQGPEFLTYFQNEAQLEKSRLLSDRFSAERPKGSFSTLEIQRTEQGDSAMYLCASSLGGQPNTEAFFGQGTRLTVV.

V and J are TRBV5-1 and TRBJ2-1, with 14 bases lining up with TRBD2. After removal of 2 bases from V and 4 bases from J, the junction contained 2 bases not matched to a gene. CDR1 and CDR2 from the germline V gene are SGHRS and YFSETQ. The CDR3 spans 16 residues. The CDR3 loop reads CASSFGLAGGYNEQFF. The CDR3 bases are TGCGCCAGCAGCTTCGGACTAGCGGGAGGTTACAATGAGCAGTTCTTC.

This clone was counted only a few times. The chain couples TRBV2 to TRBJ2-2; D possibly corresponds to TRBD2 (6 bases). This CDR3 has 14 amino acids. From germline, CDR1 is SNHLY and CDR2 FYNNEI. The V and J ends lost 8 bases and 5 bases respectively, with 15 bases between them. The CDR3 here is CASESGTLTGELFF. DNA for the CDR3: TGTGCCAGCGAATCAGGGACTTTGACCGGGGAGCTGTTTTTT.

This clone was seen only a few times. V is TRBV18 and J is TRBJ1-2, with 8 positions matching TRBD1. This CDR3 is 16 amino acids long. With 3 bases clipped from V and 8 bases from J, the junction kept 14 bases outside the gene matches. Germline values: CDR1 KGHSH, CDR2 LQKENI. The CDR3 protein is CASSPPSQGAIGGYTF. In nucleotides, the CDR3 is TGTGCCAGCTCACCCCCCTCGCAGGGGGCGATCGGCGGCTACACCTTC. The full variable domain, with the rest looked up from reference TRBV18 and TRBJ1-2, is NAGVMQNPRHLVRRRGQEARLRCSPMKGHSHVYWYRQLPEEGLKFMVYLQKENIIDESGMPKERFSAEFPKEGPSILRIQQVVRGDSAAYFCASSPPSQGAIGGYTFGSGTRLTVV.

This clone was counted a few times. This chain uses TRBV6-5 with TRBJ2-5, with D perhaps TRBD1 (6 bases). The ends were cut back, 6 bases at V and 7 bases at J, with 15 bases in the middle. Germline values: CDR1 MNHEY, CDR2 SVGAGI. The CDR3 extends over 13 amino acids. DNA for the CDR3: TGTGCCAGCAGGCTTCCCCAAGGGGGGACCCAGTACTTC. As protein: CASRLPQGGTQYF.

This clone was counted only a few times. The CDR3 nucleotides are TGTGCCAGCAGCCCGCGACAGGGACTGACCGGGGAGCTGTTTTTT. This sequence encodes CASSPRQGLTGELFF. The V call is TRBV9, the J call TRBJ2-2; possibly TRBD1 for D (7 bases). V lost 4 bases to trimming and J lost 5 bases, with 15 bases between them. This CDR3 contains 15 residues. Germline lookup yields CDR1 SGDLS and CDR2 YYNGEE.

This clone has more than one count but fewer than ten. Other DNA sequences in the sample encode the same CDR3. The CDR3 nucleotides are TGCGCCAGCAGTTTGACTAGCGGGACCTACGAGCAGTACTTC. As protein: CASSLTSGTYEQYF. The chain has TRBV5-1 and TRBJ2-7; 11 bases map to TRBD2. Trimming took 5 bases from V and 2 from J; bases not matched to a gene: 3. This CDR3 is built from 14 residues. Germline V lookup: CDR1 SGHRS, CDR2 YFSETQ.

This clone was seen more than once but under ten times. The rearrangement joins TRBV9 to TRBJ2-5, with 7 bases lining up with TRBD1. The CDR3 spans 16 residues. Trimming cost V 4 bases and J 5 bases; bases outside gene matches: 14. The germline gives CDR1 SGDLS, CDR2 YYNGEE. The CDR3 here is CASSPDGRQGTETQYF. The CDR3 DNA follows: TGTGCCAGCAGCCCCGACGGGCGACAGGGAACGGAGACCCAGTACTTC.